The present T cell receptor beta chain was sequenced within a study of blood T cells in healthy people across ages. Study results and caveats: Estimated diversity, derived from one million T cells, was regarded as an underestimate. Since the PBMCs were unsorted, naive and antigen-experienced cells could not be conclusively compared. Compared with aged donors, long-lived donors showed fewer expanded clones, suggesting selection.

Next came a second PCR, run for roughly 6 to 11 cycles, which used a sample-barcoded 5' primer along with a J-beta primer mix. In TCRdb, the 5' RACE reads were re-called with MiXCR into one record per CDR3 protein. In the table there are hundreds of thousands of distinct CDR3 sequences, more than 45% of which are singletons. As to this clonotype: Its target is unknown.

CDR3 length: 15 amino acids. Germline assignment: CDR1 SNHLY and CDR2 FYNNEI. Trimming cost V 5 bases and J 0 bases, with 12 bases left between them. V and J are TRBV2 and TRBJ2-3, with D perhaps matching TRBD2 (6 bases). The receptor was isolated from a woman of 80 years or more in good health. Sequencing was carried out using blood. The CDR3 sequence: CASSPGTSSTDTQYF. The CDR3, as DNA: TGTGCCAGCAGTCCCGGGACTTCTAGCACAGATACGCAGTATTTT.